One and the same sample provided the 32 T cell receptor beta chains below, sequenced in a study of T-cell memory formation after mild COVID-19. MiXCR was run by TCRdb on the 5' RACE reads, yielding one entry per CDR3 protein. This table has approximately 300,000 distinct CDR3 sequences, more than 15% appearing once. The sample comprised PBMCs or a T cell subset sorted from them (not recorded which). Receptors were obtained from a man between 18 and 35 years old who had mild COVID-19 (a few samples of this study predate the infection). Cell type and time point are not known.

V is TRBV5-1 and J is TRBJ2-3, with 7 positions matching TRBD1. This CDR3 spans 16 amino acids. Germline CDR1 reads SGHRS; CDR2 reads YFSETQ. V was clipped by 0 bases and J by 0 bases; unmatched bases: 4. CDR3 protein: CASSLGQGGSTDTQYF. The CDR3 DNA reads as TGCGCCAGCAGCTTGGGACAGGGTGGAAGCACAGATACGCAGTATTTT.

A few counts support this clonotype. This chain links TRBV28 with TRBJ2-4, with D perhaps being TRBD1 or TRBD2 (6 bases each). The CDR3 runs 15 residues. The V end lost 5 bases, the J end lost 0 bases, and 11 bases lay between the germline ends. Germline V gene data show CDR1 as MDHEN and CDR2 as SYDVKM. This CDR3 is CASSEQGLAKNIQYF. Here the CDR3 DNA reads TGTGCCAGCAGTGAACAGGGACTAGCCAAAAACATTCAGTACTTC.

The V and J genes are TRBV29-1 and TRBJ2-1, with 7 bases matching TRBD1. This CDR3 is built from 13 residues. Trimming took 5 bases from V and 2 from J; bases not matched to a gene: 3. CDR1 SQVTM and CDR2 ANQGSEA come from the germline V gene. In nucleotides, the CDR3 is TGCAGCGTTACACAGGGGACCTACAATGAGCAGTTCTTC. This sequence encodes CSVTQGTYNEQFF.

This clonotype was counted only a few times. V usage is TRBV2 and J usage is TRBJ2-7; 9 nucleotides match TRBD1. CDR3 size: 14 residues. Germline CDR1 reads SNHLY; CDR2 reads FYNNEI. V was pared by 5 bases and J by 0 bases, with 2 bases of the junction left unmatched. The chain's CDR3 is CASSPTGGSYEQYF. CDR3 coding DNA: TGTGCCAGCAGTCCGACAGGGGGCTCCTACGAGCAGTACTTC.

V usage is TRBV7-9 and J usage is TRBJ1-1; D is undetermined. This CDR3 region has 12 residues. With 5 bases removed from V and 3 bases from J, the gap between germline ends came to 7 bases. Germline assignment: CDR1 SEHNR and CDR2 FQNEAQ (reference sequence). CDR3 sequence: CASSPRDTEAFF. DNA of the CDR3: TGTGCCAGCAGCCCCCGAGACACTGAAGCTTTCTTT.

This clonotype was counted only a few times. The CDR3 sequence is CASSVAPGGISYEQYF. The CDR3 bases are TGTGCCAGTAGTGTGGCCCCAGGGGGTATATCCTACGAGCAGTACTTC. J is TRBJ2-7 and V is TRBV19; TRBD1 agrees at 7 bases. Germline CDR1 is LNHDA and CDR2 is SQIVND (reference sequence). This CDR3 spans 16 amino acids. The V and J ends lost 5 bases and 1 base, in that order; junction bases with no gene match: 11.

This clonotype was found a few times. The genes are TRBV6-2 or TRBV6-3 and TRBJ2-1; D is possibly TRBD2 (5 bases). Germline CDR1 reads MNHEY; CDR2 reads SVGEGT. V dropped 0 bases and J dropped 6 bases, with 15 bases sitting between them. The CDR3 contains 16 residues. The CDR3 coding sequence is TGTGCCAGCAGTTACTCTGCGGGCCCCCTGGTCAATGAGCAGTTCTTC. Its translation is CASSYSAGPLVNEQFF.

The V gene is TRBV18, the J gene TRBJ1-6; 9 nucleotides align to TRBD1. Trimming took 3 bases from V and 10 from J; bases not matched to a gene: 13. Germline assignment: CDR1 KGHSH and CDR2 LQKENI. The length of the CDR3 is 17 residues. As DNA, the CDR3 is TGTGCCAGCTCACCCCCCTTCTCGGACAGGGGAGCCTCACCCCTCCACTTT. It codes for CASSPPFSDRGASPLHF.

CDR3 in amino acids: CASTRWSEAFF. The CDR3 DNA is TGTGCCAGCACCCGGTGGTCTGAAGCTTTCTTT. The chain links TRBV7-9 to TRBJ1-1; no reliable D call. V dropped 7 bases and J dropped 6 bases, with 9 bases sitting between them. This CDR3 comprises 11 residues. Germline V gives CDR1 SEHNR, CDR2 FQNEAQ (reference sequence).

The chain has TRBV6-6 and TRBJ2-7, with D possibly matching TRBD1 (5 bases). The CDR3 contains 12 residues. CDR1 is MNHNY, CDR2 SVGAGI, per germline (reference sequence). Deletions cut 2 bases from V and 5 bases from J, with 7 bases between. CDR3 in amino acids: CASSYAGHEQYV. CDR3 sequence (DNA): TGTGCCAGCAGTTACGCAGGGCACGAGCAGTACGTC.

Only a few counts were recorded for this clonotype. The rearrangement uses TRBV20-1 and TRBJ1-5; D gene unclear. Germline V gene lookup returns CDR1 DFQATT and CDR2 SNEGSKA (reference sequence). The ends were cut back, 3 bases at V and 0 bases at J, with 18 bases in the middle. This CDR3 spans 17 amino acids. The CDR3 region is CSASRVRASYSNQPQHF. For the CDR3, the DNA is TGCAGTGCTAGTAGGGTCCGGGCTTCTTATAGCAATCAGCCCCAGCATTTT.

This clonotype showed up just a few times. V gene TRBV20-1 combines with J gene TRBJ2-6; D might be TRBD1 (6 bases). CDR3 size: 16 residues. CDR1 DFQATT and CDR2 SNEGSKA come from the germline V gene (reference sequence). Between the trimmed V and J ends, which lost 3 bases and 2 bases, there was a span of 14 bases. CDR3 coding DNA: TGCAGTGCTAGGCGTAACAGGGTCGCTGGGGCCAACGTCCTGACTTTC. Amino acid sequence: CSARRNRVAGANVLTF.

The sample holds many counts of this clonotype. The chain links TRBV18 to TRBJ2-5, with D perhaps matching TRBD2 (6 bases). There are 14 residues in the CDR3. The germline V gene encodes CDR1 KGHSH and CDR2 LQKENI. With 6 bases removed from V and 5 bases from J, the gap between germline ends came to 16 bases. The CDR3 region is CASSRQGGVETQYF. The CDR3 DNA reads as TGTGCCAGCTCCCGCCAGGGAGGAGTTGAGACCCAGTACTTC.

The rearrangement uses TRBV6-2 or TRBV6-3 and TRBJ1-5, with no clear D. Trimming pared 7 bases from V and 0 bases from J, leaving 13 bases between. The V gene's germline CDR1 is MNHEY and CDR2 SVGEGT. The CDR3 consists of 15 residues. The CDR3 DNA is TGTGCCAGCAAGATTTCAGGACCTAGCAATCAGCCCCAGCATTTT. Amino acids: CASKISGPSNQPQHF.

The count of this clonotype is one. The chain uses TRBV3-1 and TRBJ1-1, with D uncertain. The CDR3 covers 10 residues. Trimming cost V 4 bases and J 10 bases, with 7 bases left between them. Germline V gene lookup returns CDR1 LGHDT and CDR2 YNNKEL (reference sequence). The DNA for the CDR3 is TGTGCCAGCAGCCGTGAGGGAGCTTTCTTT. This sequence encodes CASSREGAFF.

V gene TRBV18 combines with J gene TRBJ2-7; TRBD1 agrees at 9 bases. The trim removed 6 bases at V and 6 bases at J, leaving 9 bases unmatched. Germline values: CDR1 KGHSH, CDR2 LQKENI. The CDR3 runs to 14 residues. The CDR3 loop reads CASSTTGGAVEQYV. Written as DNA, the CDR3 is TGTGCCAGCTCGACTACAGGGGGCGCGGTCGAGCAGTACGTC.

J is TRBJ1-2 and V is TRBV20-1; D is possibly TRBD1 (5 bases). The germline V and J ends were trimmed by 1 base and 5 bases, with 11 bases remaining between them. Germline CDR1 and CDR2: DFQATT and SNEGSKA (reference sequence). This CDR3 has 13 residues. CDR3 nucleotides: TGCAGTGCTAGAGTAGGGGAGAGGTATGGCTACACCTTC. Amino acids: CSARVGERYGYTF.

This chain connects TRBV28 to TRBJ1-1; weak D call: TRBD1 (5 bases). With 5 bases removed from V and 1 base from J, the gap between germline ends came to 17 bases. The germline V gene encodes CDR1 MDHEN and CDR2 SYDVKM. The CDR3 runs to 16 residues. CDR3 in amino acids: CASSDPGGPANTEAFF. CDR3 DNA: TGTGCCAGCAGTGACCCTGGGGGTCCCGCGAACACTGAAGCTTTCTTT.

The chain couples TRBV6-1 to TRBJ1-1; possible D gene TRBD1, 5 bases. V lost 1 base to trimming and J lost 4 bases, with 19 bases between them. The CDR3 extends over 17 amino acids. In germline, CDR1 is MNHNS, CDR2 SASEGT. This CDR3 reads CASSEVFGEAGSTEAFF. The CDR3 DNA follows: TGTGCCAGCAGTGAAGTCTTCGGTGAGGCAGGGAGCACTGAAGCTTTCTTT.

This clonotype was detected a few times. V gene TRBV7-3 combines with J gene TRBJ2-6, with D possibly matching TRBD2 (5 bases). There are 17 residues in the CDR3. Germline CDR1 reads SGHTA; CDR2 reads FQGTGA. The V gene lost 3 bases and the J gene lost 0 bases, with 12 bases spanning the gap. The CDR3 sequence is CASSLNSGISGANVLTF. DNA of the CDR3: TGTGCCAGCAGCTTGAACAGCGGAATCTCTGGGGCCAACGTCCTGACTTTC.

V and J are TRBV3-1 and TRBJ2-7, with a tentative D call TRBD2 (5 bases). This CDR3 comprises 15 residues. Between the trimmed V and J ends, which lost 1 base and 3 bases, there was a span of 13 bases. The germline V gene encodes CDR1 LGHDT and CDR2 YNNKEL (reference sequence). Here the CDR3 reads CASSQGNRGGYEQYF. In DNA form, the CDR3 reads TGTGCCAGCAGCCAAGGAAACCGAGGAGGCTACGAGCAGTACTTC.

The J gene is TRBJ1-5, the V gene TRBV20-1, with D tentatively TRBD1 (5 bases). The CDR3 consists of 13 residues. The V and J ends lost 1 base and 6 bases respectively, with 10 bases between them. Germline V gives CDR1 DFQATT, CDR2 SNEGSKA (reference sequence). This CDR3 reads CSARGRGGQPQHF. In DNA form, the CDR3 reads TGCAGTGCTAGAGGGAGGGGTGGTCAGCCCCAGCATTTT.

This CDR3 reads CASSQGEFGTQYF. CDR3 coding DNA: TGTGCCAGCAGCCAAGGGGAGTTCGGGACCCAGTACTTC. V is TRBV11-2 and J is TRBJ2-5, with D tentatively TRBD1 or TRBD2 (5 bases each). The V and J ends lost 5 bases and 7 bases respectively, with 14 bases between them. The CDR3 runs to 13 residues. Germline V gene data show CDR1 as SGHAT and CDR2 as FQNNGV.

CDR3 region: CASRGRDWQPQHF. The CDR3 nucleotides read TGTGCCAGCAGAGGGCGGGATTGGCAGCCCCAGCATTTT. The rearrangement links TRBV27 to TRBJ1-5; D unclear. V lost 6 bases, J lost 7 bases, and 13 bases lay in between. Germline assignment: CDR1 MNHEY and CDR2 SMNVEV (reference sequence). The CDR3 has 13 residues.

The gene calls are TRBV4-1 and TRBJ1-2; the D is unclear. In germline, CDR1 is MGHRA, CDR2 YSYEKL. V was pared by 0 bases and J by 7 bases, with 15 bases between. The CDR3 runs to 15 residues. The CDR3 nucleotides are TGCGCCAGCAGCCAAGATGCGGGGTTACGGGGTGGCTACACCTTC. Protein sequence: CASSQDAGLRGGYTF.

The CDR3 here is CASSPRQSSGNTIYF. CDR3 DNA: TGTGCCAGCAGCCCTAGACAGAGCTCTGGAAACACCATATATTTT. The genes are TRBV7-2 and TRBJ1-3, with D tentatively TRBD1 (5 bases). Deletions cut 5 bases from V and 0 bases from J, with 11 bases between. The CDR3 length is 15 residues. Germline V gene lookup returns CDR1 SGHTA and CDR2 FQGNSA.

This rearrangement joins TRBV29-1 to TRBJ2-5, with no clear D. The V gene's germline CDR1 is SQVTM and CDR2 ANQGSEA. This CDR3 spans 13 amino acids. The CDR3 nucleotides are TGCAGTTCTAGACATGCCAGCCAAGAGACCCAGTACTTC. Translated: CSSRHASQETQYF.

The chain has TRBV20-1 and TRBJ1-6; 7 nucleotides line up with TRBD1. The V segment lost 0 bases and the J segment 6 bases; nucleotides outside the gene matches: 5. The germline V gene has CDR1 DFQATT and CDR2 SNEGSKA (reference sequence). The CDR3 contains 15 residues. The DNA of the CDR3 is TGCAGTGCTAGAGAATGGACAGGAGCTAATTCACCCCTCCACTTT. Translated, it gives CSAREWTGANSPLHF.

This rearrangement joins TRBV7-6 to TRBJ2-5; 7 bases align to TRBD2. The CDR3 loop spans 13 amino acids. The junction had 7 bases not matched to a gene; V was cut back by 8 bases and J by 4 bases. Per germline, CDR1 SGHVS and CDR2 FNYEAQ. The CDR3 is CASQSSGGETQYF. CDR3 DNA sequence: TGTGCCAGCCAGTCTTCGGGGGGAGAGACCCAGTACTTC.

This clonotype was observed at least ten times. The chain has TRBV7-9 and TRBJ1-2, with 7 nucleotides matching TRBD1. This CDR3 has 13 amino acids. V gave up 6 bases and J gave up 3 bases; unmatched junction bases: 4. Germline V gives CDR1 SEHNR, CDR2 FQNEAQ (reference sequence). In DNA form, the CDR3 reads TGTGCCAGCAGTCGACAGGGATACTATGGCTACACCTTC. Its translation is CASSRQGYYGYTF.

The chain employs TRBV6-5 and TRBJ1-6, with D hard to call. V gave up 2 bases and J gave up 10 bases, with 18 bases separating them. CDR1 is MNHEY, CDR2 SVGAGI, per germline. The CDR3 totals 16 residues. Here the CDR3 DNA reads TGTGCCAGCAGTTACGGGGTGGGATTGAATTACTCACCCCTCCACTTT. Its protein is CASSYGVGLNYSPLHF.

This clonotype was seen more than once but under ten times. This chain joins TRBV11-2 and TRBJ1-2, with D uncertain. V lost 1 base and J lost 8, with 17 bases in between. The CDR3 length is 15 residues. The V gene's germline CDR1 is SGHAT and CDR2 FQNNGV. The CDR3 sequence is CASSLGNNSPLGYTF. CDR3 DNA sequence: TGTGCCAGCAGCTTAGGAAACAACAGCCCCCTGGGCTACACCTTC.